This T cell receptor (beta chain) was sequenced in a study of beta chain features in type 1 diabetes. This clone was seen a few times. Its antigen is unidentified. Within the sample, other DNA sequences also encode this same CDR3. Notes on the study in general: Moderate yet significant TCRB CDR3 shortening was seen in Type 1 diabetes patients in all four CD4+ subsets.

V was pared by 0 bases and J by 2 bases, with 2 bases between. Germline CDR1 is SGHTA and CDR2 is FQGNSA. The CDR3 runs to 12 residues. Expressed TCRB transcripts were sequenced because the entire RNA isolate underwent reverse transcription. The study sequenced naive, central memory and regulatory T cell samples to an average of about 3.9 million reads. Data came from immunoSEQ multiplex PCR; TCRdb stores just in-frame clones and leaves some out. The sample lists about 930,000 clones, about 17% occurring once. V usage is TRBV7-2 and J usage is TRBJ2-7; D is undetermined. This sequence was found in a woman aged 18-29 years in good health. The sequencing sample was made of naive CD4+ T cells from blood. CDR3 in DNA: TGTGCCAGCAGCTTAGCCCCCTACGAGCAGTACTTC. Protein sequence: CASSLAPYEQYF.